These T cell receptor beta chains were read from a single sample in a study of T cell responses to AZD1222 COVID-19 vaccine. Assay: immunoSEQ multiplex PCR; the TCRdb copy retains only in-frame clones and omits some. The sample yields more than 95,000 clones, over 75% seen once. The sequences come from peripheral blood, collected on day 0 of AZD1222 vaccination. The receptors originated from an adult in good health. The conserved cysteine and the conserved F or W are not part of the CDR3 here. D genes are given only for firm matches.

cdr3_aa d_call v_call
ASSKRIQETQY . TRBV11-3
ASSLGLFQETQY . TRBV4-3
ASSFPVNEQY . TRBV5-8
ASSEGFNQPQH . TRBV10-2
ATSPYRTGLFYGYT TRBD1 TRBV15
ASSQDPGAETQY . TRBV4-2
ASRRTGDNEQF TRBD1 TRBV28
ASSWSGPHNEQF . TRBV10-1
ASRRDSNQPQH . TRBV2
ATSRDPTGIDTQY TRBD1 TRBV15
ASSLHSNQPQH . TRBV6-6
ASSLGGEGAEAF . TRBV11-3
ASSSGQSYEQY TRBD1 TRBV28
ASRLPSRGSRGAEAF . TRBV19
ASQRLADYNEQF TRBD2 TRBV6-5
ASSLAGGTYTGELF TRBD2 TRBV9